This TCR beta chain emerged from a study of blood T cell repertoires in COVID-19. V gave up 3 bases and J gave up 3 bases; unmatched junction bases: 7. Per the germline V gene, CDR1 is LGHDT and CDR2 is YNNKEL (reference sequence). The CDR3 has 15 residues. Sequenced by immunoSEQ multiplex PCR; TCRdb stores in-frame clones only, minus some. The data show about 190,000 clones, roughly 87% seen once. The source material was peripheral blood. This clonotype originated in a woman in her thirties or forties with acute or convalescent COVID-19. The rearrangement links TRBV3-1 (or the pseudogene TRBV3-2) to TRBJ1-1; 7 nucleotides align to TRBD1. The CDR3 is CASSHATGLDTEAFF. Written as DNA, the CDR3 is TGTGCCAGCAGCCACGCGACAGGGTTGGACACTGAAGCTTTCTTT.